Sequencing of this TCR beta chain was carried out in a study of T-cell reconstitution after alpha-beta-depleted transplantation in children. General study results and limits: At one year after transplant, newly produced T cells mostly accounted for T-cell counts and diversity. High day-60 TCRbeta diversity in some patients came from surviving recipient T cells and thymic progenitors. There were reportedly several hundred expanded graft clones from which alpha-beta T cells came about two months after transplant.

This CDR3 spans 17 amino acids. V was clipped by 3 bases and J by 0 bases, with 15 bases between them. Germline V gives CDR1 MNHEY, CDR2 SMNVEV (reference sequence). Turning to this clonotype: What it binds is not known.

Unique molecular identifiers were incorporated when the TCRbeta library was constructed. TCRdb called the PCR reads again in MiXCR, with one record for every CDR3 protein. Among approximately 350,000 distinct CDR3 sequences, roughly 17% were seen once, and the ten largest hold approximately 38%. This specimen was PBMCs, mostly from graft donor cells, taken 360 days after TCRalphabeta/CD19-depleted stem cell transplant. The chain employs TRBV27 and TRBJ2-1; D unclear. The receptor was derived from a male patient aged 2 to 10 who had a stem cell transplant for acute lymphoblastic leukemia, so the T cells may come from the graft donor. CDR3 in DNA: TGTGCCAGCAGTTTTAAAGTAGTCCCTCTCTCCTACAATGAGCAGTTCTTC. Protein product: CASSFKVVPLSYNEQFF.